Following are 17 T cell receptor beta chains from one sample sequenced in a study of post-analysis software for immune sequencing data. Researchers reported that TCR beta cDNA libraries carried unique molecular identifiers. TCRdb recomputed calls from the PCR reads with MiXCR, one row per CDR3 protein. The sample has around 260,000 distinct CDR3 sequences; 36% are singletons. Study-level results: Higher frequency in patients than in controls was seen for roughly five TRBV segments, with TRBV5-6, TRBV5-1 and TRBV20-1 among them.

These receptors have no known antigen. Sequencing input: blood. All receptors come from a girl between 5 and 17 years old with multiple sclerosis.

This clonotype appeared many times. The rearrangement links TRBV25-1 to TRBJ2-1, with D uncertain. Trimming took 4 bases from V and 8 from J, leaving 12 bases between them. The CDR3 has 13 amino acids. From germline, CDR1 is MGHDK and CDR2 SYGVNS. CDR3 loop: CASSGGSRDEQFF. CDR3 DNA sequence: TGTGCCAGCAGTGGGGGAAGTCGCGATGAGCAGTTCTTC.

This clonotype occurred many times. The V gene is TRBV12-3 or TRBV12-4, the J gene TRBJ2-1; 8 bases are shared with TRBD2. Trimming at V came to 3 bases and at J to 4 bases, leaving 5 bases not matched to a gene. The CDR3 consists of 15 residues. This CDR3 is CASSFDRGGYNEQFF. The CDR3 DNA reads TGTGCCAGCAGTTTTGACCGGGGGGGATACAATGAGCAGTTCTTC.

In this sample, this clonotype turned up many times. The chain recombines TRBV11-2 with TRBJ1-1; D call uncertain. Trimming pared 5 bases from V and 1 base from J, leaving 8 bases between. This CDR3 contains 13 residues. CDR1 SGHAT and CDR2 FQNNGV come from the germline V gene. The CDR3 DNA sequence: TGTGCCAGCAGCCCCGATTGGAACACTGAAGCTTTCTTT. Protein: CASSPDWNTEAFF.

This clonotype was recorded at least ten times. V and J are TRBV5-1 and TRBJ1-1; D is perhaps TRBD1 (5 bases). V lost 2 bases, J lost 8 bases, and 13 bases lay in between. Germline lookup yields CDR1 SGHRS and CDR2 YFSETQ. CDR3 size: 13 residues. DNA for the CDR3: TGCGCCAGCAGCTTAAATGCCGGGGGGGAAGCTTTCTTT. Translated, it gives CASSLNAGGEAFF.

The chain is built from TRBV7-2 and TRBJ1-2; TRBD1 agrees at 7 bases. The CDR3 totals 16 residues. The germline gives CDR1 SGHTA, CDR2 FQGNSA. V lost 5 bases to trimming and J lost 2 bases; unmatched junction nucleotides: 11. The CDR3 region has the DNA TGTGCCAGCAGCCCCGCGACAGACAGGGTAAACTATGGCTACACCTTC. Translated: CASSPATDRVNYGYTF. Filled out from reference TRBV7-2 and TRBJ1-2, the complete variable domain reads GAGVSQSPSNKVTEKGKDVELRCDPISGHTALYWYRQSLGQGLEFLIYFQGNSAPDKSGLPSDRFSAERTGGSVSTLTIQRTQQEDSAVYLCASSPATDRVNYGYTFGSGTRLTVV.

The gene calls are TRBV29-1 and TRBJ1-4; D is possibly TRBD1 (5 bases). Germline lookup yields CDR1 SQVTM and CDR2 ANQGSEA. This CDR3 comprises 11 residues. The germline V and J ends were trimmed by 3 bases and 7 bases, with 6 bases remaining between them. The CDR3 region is CSVEGGEKLFF. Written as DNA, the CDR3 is TGCAGCGTTGAGGGGGGTGAAAAACTGTTTTTT.

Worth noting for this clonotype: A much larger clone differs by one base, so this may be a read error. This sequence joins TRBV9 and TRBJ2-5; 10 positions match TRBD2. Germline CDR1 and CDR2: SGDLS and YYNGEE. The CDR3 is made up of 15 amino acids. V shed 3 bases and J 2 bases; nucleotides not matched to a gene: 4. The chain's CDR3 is CASSGALAGQETQYF. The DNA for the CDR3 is TGTGCCAGCAGCGGAGCACTAGCGGGACAAGAGACCCAGTACTTC.

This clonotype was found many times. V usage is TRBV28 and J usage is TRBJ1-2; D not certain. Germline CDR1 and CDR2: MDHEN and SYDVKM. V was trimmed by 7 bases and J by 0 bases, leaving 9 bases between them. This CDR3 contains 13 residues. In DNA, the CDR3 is TGTGCCAGCAAGACTGAAGCTAACTATGGCTACACCTTC. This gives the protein CASKTEANYGYTF.

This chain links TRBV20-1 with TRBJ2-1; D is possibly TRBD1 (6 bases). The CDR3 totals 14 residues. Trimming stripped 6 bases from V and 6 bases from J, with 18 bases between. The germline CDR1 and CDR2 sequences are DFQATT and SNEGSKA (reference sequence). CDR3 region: CSATGLGSSNEQFF. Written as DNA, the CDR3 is TGCAGTGCCACAGGGCTGGGGAGCTCCAATGAGCAGTTCTTC.

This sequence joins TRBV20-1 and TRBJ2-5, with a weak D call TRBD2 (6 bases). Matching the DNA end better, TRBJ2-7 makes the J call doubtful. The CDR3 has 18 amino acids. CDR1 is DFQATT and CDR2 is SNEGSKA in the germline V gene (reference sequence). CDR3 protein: CSARDRVGVAGNYYEQYF. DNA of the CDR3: TGCAGTGCTAGAGATAGGGTAGGGGTGGCGGGAAATTACTACGAGCAGTACTTC.

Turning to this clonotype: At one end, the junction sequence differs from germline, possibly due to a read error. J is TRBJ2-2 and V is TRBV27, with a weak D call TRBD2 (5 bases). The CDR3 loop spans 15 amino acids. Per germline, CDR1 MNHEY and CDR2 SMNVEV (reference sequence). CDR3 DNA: TGTGCCAGCAGTCGCGCCGGGAAGAACACCGGGGAGCGGTTTTTT. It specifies CASSRAGKNTGERFF.

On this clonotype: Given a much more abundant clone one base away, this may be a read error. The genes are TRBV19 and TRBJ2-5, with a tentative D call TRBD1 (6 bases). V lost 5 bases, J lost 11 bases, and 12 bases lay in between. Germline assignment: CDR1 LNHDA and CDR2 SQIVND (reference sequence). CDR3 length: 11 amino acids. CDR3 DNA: TGTGCCAGTAGTGGGGACAATGAGCAGTACTTC. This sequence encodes CASSGDNEQYF.

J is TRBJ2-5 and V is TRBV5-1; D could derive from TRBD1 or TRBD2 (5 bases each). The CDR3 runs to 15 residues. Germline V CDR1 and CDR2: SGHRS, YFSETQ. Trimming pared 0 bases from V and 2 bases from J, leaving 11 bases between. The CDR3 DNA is TGCGCCAGCAGCTTGGCAGGGAGTTCACAAGAGACCCAGTACTTC. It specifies CASSLAGSSQETQYF. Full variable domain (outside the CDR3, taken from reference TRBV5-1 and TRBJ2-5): KAGVTQTPRYLIKTRGQQVTLSCSPISGHRSVSWYQQTPGQGLQFLFEYFSETQRNKGNFPGRFSGRQFSNSRSEMNVSTLELGDSALYLCASSLAGSSQETQYFGPGTRLLVL.

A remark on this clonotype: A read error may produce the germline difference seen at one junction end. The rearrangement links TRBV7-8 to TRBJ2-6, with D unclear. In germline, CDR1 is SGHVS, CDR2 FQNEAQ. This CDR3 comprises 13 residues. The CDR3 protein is CASSFDVANVPTF. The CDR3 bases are TGTGCCAGCAGCTTCGATGTGGCCAACGTCCCGACTTTC.

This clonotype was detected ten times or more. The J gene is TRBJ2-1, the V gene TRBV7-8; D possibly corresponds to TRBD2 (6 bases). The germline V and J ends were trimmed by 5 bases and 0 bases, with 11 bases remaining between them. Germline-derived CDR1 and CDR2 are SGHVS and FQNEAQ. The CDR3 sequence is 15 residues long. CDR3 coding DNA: TGTGCCAGCAGCGGGGGGACCACCTCCTACAATGAGCAGTTCTTC. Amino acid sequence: CASSGGTTSYNEQFF.

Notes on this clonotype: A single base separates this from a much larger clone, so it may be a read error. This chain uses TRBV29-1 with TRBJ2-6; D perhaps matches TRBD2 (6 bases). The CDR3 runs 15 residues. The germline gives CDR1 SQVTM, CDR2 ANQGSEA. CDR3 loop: CSVEEWEAGANVRTF. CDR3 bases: TGCAGCGTTGAAGAGTGGGAGGCTGGGGCCAACGTCCGGACTTTC.

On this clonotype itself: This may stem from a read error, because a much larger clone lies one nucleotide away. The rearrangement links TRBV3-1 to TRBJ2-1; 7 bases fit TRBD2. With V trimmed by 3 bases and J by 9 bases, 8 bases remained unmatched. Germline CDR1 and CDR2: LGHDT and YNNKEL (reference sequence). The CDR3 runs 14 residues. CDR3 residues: CASSQRGASGEQFF. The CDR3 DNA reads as TGTGCCAGCAGCCAGAGAGGGGCTAGCGGTGAGCAGTTCTTC.